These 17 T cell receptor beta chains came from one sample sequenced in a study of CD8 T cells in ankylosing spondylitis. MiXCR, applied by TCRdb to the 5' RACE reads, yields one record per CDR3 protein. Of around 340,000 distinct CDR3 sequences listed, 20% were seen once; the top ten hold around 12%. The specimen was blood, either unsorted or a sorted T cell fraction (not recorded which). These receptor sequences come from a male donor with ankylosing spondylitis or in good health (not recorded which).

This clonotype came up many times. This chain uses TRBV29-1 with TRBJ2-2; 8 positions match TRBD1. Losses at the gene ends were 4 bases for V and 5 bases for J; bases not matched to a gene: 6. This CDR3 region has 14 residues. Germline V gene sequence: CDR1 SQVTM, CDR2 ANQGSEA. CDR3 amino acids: CSVGAGTGTGELFF. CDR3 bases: TGCAGCGTTGGAGCCGGGACAGGAACCGGGGAGCTGTTTTTT.

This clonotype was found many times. In nucleotides, the CDR3 is TGCAGTGCTAGAGTAGGGGGAGAGAGCTATGGCTACACCTTC. As protein: CSARVGGESYGYTF. This chain links TRBV20-1 with TRBJ1-2; possible D gene TRBD1, 6 bases. Trimming removed 1 base from V and 4 bases from J, with 13 bases in between. The V gene's germline CDR1 is DFQATT and CDR2 SNEGSKA (reference sequence). The CDR3 is 14 amino acids.

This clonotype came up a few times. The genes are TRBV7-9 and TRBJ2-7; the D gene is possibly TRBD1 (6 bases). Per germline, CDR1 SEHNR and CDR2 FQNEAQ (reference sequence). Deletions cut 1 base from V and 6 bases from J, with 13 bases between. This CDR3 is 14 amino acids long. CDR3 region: CASSLVNRVGEQYF. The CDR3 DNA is TGTGCCAGCAGCTTAGTCAACAGGGTGGGCGAGCAGTACTTC.

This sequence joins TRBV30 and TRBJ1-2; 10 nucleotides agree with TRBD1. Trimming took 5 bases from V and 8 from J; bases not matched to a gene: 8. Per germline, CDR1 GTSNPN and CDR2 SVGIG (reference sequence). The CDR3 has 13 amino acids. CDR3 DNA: TGTGCCTGGGGAACCGGGACAGGGGACGGCTACACCTTC. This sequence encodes CAWGTGTGDGYTF.

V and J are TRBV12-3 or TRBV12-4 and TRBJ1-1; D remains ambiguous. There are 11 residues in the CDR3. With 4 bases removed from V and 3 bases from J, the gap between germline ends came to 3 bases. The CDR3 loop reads CASSYDTEAFF. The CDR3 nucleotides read TGTGCCAGCAGTTACGACACTGAAGCTTTCTTT.

This chain's CDR3 is CASSPGQGFWQFF. CDR3 bases: TGTGCCAGCAGCCCGGGACAGGGGTTTTGGCAGTTCTTC. The J gene is TRBJ2-1, the V gene TRBV9, with 10 bases matching TRBD1. Germline CDR1 is SGDLS and CDR2 is YYNGEE. V was pared by 4 bases and J by 12 bases, with 7 bases of the junction left unmatched. This CDR3 spans 13 amino acids.

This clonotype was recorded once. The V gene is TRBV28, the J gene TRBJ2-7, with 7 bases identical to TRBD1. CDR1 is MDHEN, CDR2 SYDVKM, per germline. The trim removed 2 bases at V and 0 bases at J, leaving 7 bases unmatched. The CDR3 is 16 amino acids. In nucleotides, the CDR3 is TGTGCCAGCAGTTTAGTCGGACAGGCGAGCTCCTACGAGCAGTACTTC. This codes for CASSLVGQASSYEQYF.

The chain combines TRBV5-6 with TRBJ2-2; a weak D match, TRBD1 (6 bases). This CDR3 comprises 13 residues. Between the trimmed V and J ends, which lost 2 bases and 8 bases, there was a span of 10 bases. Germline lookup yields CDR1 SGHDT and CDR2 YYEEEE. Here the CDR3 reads CASSFGTSGELFF. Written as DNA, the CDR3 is TGTGCCAGCAGCTTCGGGACATCTGGGGAGCTGTTTTTT.

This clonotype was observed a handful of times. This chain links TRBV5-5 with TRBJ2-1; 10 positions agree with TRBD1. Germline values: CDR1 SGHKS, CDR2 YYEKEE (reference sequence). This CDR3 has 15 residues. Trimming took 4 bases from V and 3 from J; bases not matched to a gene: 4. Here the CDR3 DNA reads TGTGCCAGCAGCCCCGGGACAGGGGTCTACAATGAGCAGTTCTTC. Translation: CASSPGTGVYNEQFF.

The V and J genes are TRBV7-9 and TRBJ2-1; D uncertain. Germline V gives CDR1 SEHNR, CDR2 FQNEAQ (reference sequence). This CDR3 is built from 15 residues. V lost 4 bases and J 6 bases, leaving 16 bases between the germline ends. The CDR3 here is CASSWTHHSGNEQFF. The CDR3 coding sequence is TGTGCCAGCAGCTGGACCCATCATTCGGGCAATGAGCAGTTCTTC.

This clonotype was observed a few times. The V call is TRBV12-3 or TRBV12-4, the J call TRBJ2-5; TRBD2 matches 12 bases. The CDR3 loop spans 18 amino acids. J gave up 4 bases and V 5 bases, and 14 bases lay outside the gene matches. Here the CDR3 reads CASSLPTSGGHPGETQYF. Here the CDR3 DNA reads TGTGCCAGCAGTCTCCCGACTAGCGGGGGACACCCAGGAGAGACCCAGTACTTC.

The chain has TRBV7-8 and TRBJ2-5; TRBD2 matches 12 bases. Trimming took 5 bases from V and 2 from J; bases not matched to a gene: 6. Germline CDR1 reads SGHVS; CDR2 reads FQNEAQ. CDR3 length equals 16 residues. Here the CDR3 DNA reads TGTGCCAGCAGCATCCTACTAGCGGGGGGACAAGAGACCCAGTACTTC. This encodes CASSILLAGGQETQYF.

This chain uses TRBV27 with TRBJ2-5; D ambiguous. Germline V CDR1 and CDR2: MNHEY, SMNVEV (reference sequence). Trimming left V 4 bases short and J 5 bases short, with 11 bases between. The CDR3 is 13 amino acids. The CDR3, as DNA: TGTGCCAGCAGTTCGAAGGTGATGGAGACCCAGTACTTC. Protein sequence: CASSSKVMETQYF.

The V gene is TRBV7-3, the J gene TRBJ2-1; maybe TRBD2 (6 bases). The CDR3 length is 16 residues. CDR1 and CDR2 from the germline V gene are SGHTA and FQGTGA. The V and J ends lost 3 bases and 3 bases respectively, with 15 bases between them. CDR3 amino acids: CASSFSGTPIYNEQFF. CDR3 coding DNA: TGTGCCAGCAGCTTCTCTGGGACTCCTATCTACAATGAGCAGTTCTTC.

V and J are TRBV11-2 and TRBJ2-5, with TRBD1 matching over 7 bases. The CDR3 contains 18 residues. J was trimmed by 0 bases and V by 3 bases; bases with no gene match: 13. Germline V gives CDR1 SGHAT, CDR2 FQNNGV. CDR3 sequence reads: CASSFRQGRGLYQETQYF. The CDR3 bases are TGTGCCAGCAGCTTTCGACAGGGTCGGGGATTGTACCAAGAGACCCAGTACTTC.

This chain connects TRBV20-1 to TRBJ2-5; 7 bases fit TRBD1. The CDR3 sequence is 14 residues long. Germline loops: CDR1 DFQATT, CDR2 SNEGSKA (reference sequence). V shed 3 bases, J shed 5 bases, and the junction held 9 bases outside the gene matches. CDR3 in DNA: TGCAGTGCTAGGGAGACAGGGCTGGGGGAGACCCAGTACTTC. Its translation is CSARETGLGETQYF.

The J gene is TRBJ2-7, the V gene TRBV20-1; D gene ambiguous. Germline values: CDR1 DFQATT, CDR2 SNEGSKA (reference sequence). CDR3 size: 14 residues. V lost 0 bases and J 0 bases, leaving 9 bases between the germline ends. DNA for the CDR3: TGCAGTGCTAGAGATCAGAGGAGCTCCTACGAGCAGTACTTC. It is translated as CSARDQRSSYEQYF.